This T cell receptor beta chain was observed in a study of radiation and T cells in renal cell carcinoma (TCRdb year 2020). Regarding the complete study: Samples were obtained from a clinical trial, in which 15 Gy stereotactic body radiation therapy was delivered to primary renal cell carcinomas and nephrectomy was performed 4 weeks later. Across all 53 samples, around 4,000,000 unique CDR3 nucleotide sequences encoding 2 million to 3 million unique CDR3 amino acid sequences were identified. A total of 50 to 60 samples underwent TCR beta sequencing, made up of approximately 26 tumors and approximately 27 peripheral blood samples. Broad study findings and their caveats: Because pretreatment tumor biopsies were not available, the baseline intratumoral presence of clonotypes could not be determined. Changes in the blood repertoire were not tracked past 4 weeks after treatment. The single-armed trial design could not address effects of radiation dose or scheduling on the TCR repertoire. Top tumor clonotypes rose in blood from baseline to 2 weeks post-radiation, then contracted by 4 weeks, suggesting transient expansion of tumor-resident clones.

Following the manufacturer's recommendations, the immunoSEQ kit was used to generate TCR beta libraries from genomic DNA. To prepare the libraries, a first multiplex PCR with proprietary primers was run, followed by a second PCR that added unique barcodes, and a bead cleanup was done after each round. Each sample batch included a kit-provided positive control reaction and a negative control reaction. The final libraries were assessed on an Agilent 4200 TapeStation D1000 ScreenTape, pooled by volume, and quantified by qPCR. Sequencing ran on an Illumina NextSeq500 with a MidOutput 150-cycle cartridge, using 156 Read1 and 15 Index1 cycles with kit custom primers. The pooled library was loaded at around 1 pM with an approximately 22% PhiX control spike-in. The study's processing was this. Vendor-processed data were analyzed in R, and a clonotype was defined as all T cells sharing the same CDR3 nucleotide sequence. In the clone abundance analyses, frequencies in each sample were normalized to that sample's 10,000 most abundant clones. Public T cell clones, which averaged fewer than five per sample, were removed prior to analysis. Tumor-enriched clonotypes and baseline blood-enriched clonotypes were defined as those with an abundance difference of at least 32-fold between compartments. A beta-binomial differential abundance model was applied to find clonotypes that expanded or contracted between blood time points. Tumor-blood repertoire similarity was measured with the Baroni-Urbani and Buser coefficient, and group comparisons used two-tailed Wilcoxon tests in R. TCRdb carries this immuneACCESS record with in-frame sequences only. Its versions omit some clonotypes, under half of them owing to an unresolved V gene in the studies checked, with the rest unexplained. The V and J calls and clone size come from that table; D and trimming were worked out from the DNA. Within this sample are around 160,000 clones, with less than 90% of them counted one time only. The ten largest clones take up 4.1% of the sample.

From the cysteine through the phenylalanine, the CDR3 covers 14 amino acids. Solely the CDR3 DNA is kept, with 42 bases framed from the first base. V sheds 4 bases and J sheds 11 bases, leaving 20 bases between their ends. Via the germline V gene, CDR1 is SGHDN and CDR2 FVKESK. Concerning this clone itself: The antigen this receptor binds is unknown. No base quality values were provided; no much bigger clone lies one nucleotide off.

The time point label, read with the paper, signifies: baseline pretreatment blood. This sample's treatment or condition label indicates: 15 Gy SBRT to primary tumor, nephrectomy 4 weeks later. To follow tumor-enriched clonotypes, peripheral blood was collected serially from radiation-treated patients at baseline and again at 2 weeks and 4 weeks after SBRT. Every patient's renal cell carcinoma showed clear cell pathology. The QIAamp DNA Blood Mini Kit (Qiagen) was used to prepare genomic DNA for TCR sequencing. The analyses included only samples that passed all quality control checks. This sequence was found in a woman in her 70s with renal cell carcinoma. This chain is built from TRBV14 and TRBJ2-5, with TRBD2 tentatively as D gene (6 bases match). The starting material was blood, obtained from a patient whose treatment included radiotherapy and nephrectomy. The nucleotides are TGTGCCAGCAGCCTTTGGTCCCAGACGGGGGAGCAGTACTTC. Translated, it reads CASSLWSQTGEQYF.